The 6 T cell receptor beta chains below were found in one sample sequenced in a study of T cells in Graves' hyperthyroidism and ophthalmopathy. Regions amplified from RNA transcripts were the TCR beta CDR3 regions. RT-PCR in the first round (using the HTBI primer set) targeted the TCR CDR3. TCRdb passed the multiplex PCR reads through MiXCR, listing each CDR3 protein once. The repertoire holds about 520,000 distinct CDR3 sequences, with roughly 20% as singletons. Sequenced sample: blood. These receptors originate from a man between 18 and 29 years old with Graves' hyperthyroidism.

There are many counts of this clonotype. The V gene is TRBV2, the J gene TRBJ2-7; tentatively, D is TRBD2 (7 bases). Germline V gives CDR1 SNHLY, CDR2 FYNNEI. Trimming cost V 0 bases and J 3 bases, with 12 bases left between them. The CDR3 is 15 residues long. In nucleotides, the CDR3 is TGTGCCAGCAGTGAAGCGGGGGGGGCAAGCTACGAGCAGTACTTC. Residues: CASSEAGGASYEQYF. The whole variable domain, remainder taken from reference TRBV2 and TRBJ2-7, is EPEVTQTPSHQVTQMGQEVILRCVPISNHLYFYWYRQILGQKVEFLVSFYNNEISEKSEIFDDQFSVERPDGSNFTLKIRSTKLEDSAMYFCASSEAGGASYEQYFGPGTRLTVT.

This chain connects TRBV6-1 to TRBJ2-7; the D call may be TRBD1 or TRBD2 (5 bases each). V was pared by 4 bases and J by 7 bases, with 17 bases between. The CDR3 spans 14 residues. The germline CDR1 and CDR2 sequences are MNHNS and SASEGT. CDR3 nucleotides: TGTGCCAGCAGTGCAAGGGCGCTTGGGGGTGAGCAGTACTTC. This gives the protein CASSARALGGEQYF.

This clonotype was observed many times. The J gene is TRBJ2-2, the V gene TRBV20-1; TRBD2 agrees at 9 bases. Germline loops: CDR1 DFQATT, CDR2 SNEGSKA (reference sequence). This CDR3 has 17 residues. V shed 1 base, J shed 0 bases, and the junction held 6 bases outside the gene matches. The CDR3 region is CSARGGAGGSNTGELFF. DNA of the CDR3: TGCAGTGCTAGAGGCGGAGCGGGGGGCTCGAACACCGGGGAGCTGTTTTTT.

This clonotype was recorded many times. The chain links TRBV11-2 to TRBJ2-7; possibly TRBD1 or TRBD2 for D (5 bases each). The CDR3 covers 15 residues. Germline V gene data show CDR1 as SGHAT and CDR2 as FQNNGV. V shed 5 bases and J shed 4 bases, with 18 bases lying between them. CDR3 region: CASSPDRGFGYEQYF. The CDR3 bases are TGTGCCAGCAGCCCTGATCGGGGCTTCGGGTACGAGCAGTACTTC.

Ten or more counts support this clonotype. This chain connects TRBV11-3 to TRBJ2-6; perhaps TRBD2 as D (6 bases). Trimming removed 1 base from V and 4 bases from J, with 11 bases in between. The CDR3 is made up of 16 amino acids. Germline loops: CDR1 SGHNT, CDR2 YENEEA. CDR3 sequence: CASSLGGVNGANVLTF. The CDR3 nucleotides read TGTGCCAGCAGCTTAGGCGGGGTGAACGGGGCCAACGTCCTGACTTTC. Supplemented by reference TRBV11-3 and TRBJ2-6, the full variable domain reads EAGVVQSPRYKIIEKKQPVAFWCNPISGHNTLYWYLQNLGQGPELLIRYENEEAVDDSQLPKDRFSAERLKGVDSTLKIQPAELGDSAVYLCASSLGGVNGANVLTFGAGSRLTVL.

This clonotype was observed a handful of times. A much larger clonotype is one base distant, so this may be a read error. Given the absence of the conserved phenylalanine or tryptophan at the CDR3 end, a read error is likely. The rearrangement uses TRBV20-1 and TRBJ1-2; TRBD1 is a possible D gene (6 bases). The V and J ends lost 5 bases and 8 bases respectively, with 18 bases between them. CDR1 DFQATT and CDR2 SNEGSKA come from the germline V gene (reference sequence). This CDR3 spans 13 amino acids. CDR3 coding DNA: TGCAGTGCTGACATCCTCAGGGGTATGGGCTACACCATC. Translation: CSADILRGMGYTI.